These T cell receptor beta chains were read from a single sample in a study of T-cell memory formation after mild COVID-19. TCRdb processed the 5' RACE reads anew with MiXCR; each CDR3 protein has one entry. This table holds approximately 290,000 distinct CDR3 sequences, roughly 19% found once. Input material: PBMCs or a T cell subset sorted from them (not recorded which). Source of these receptors: a man younger than 35 who had mild COVID-19 (a few samples of this study predate the infection). Cell type and time point are not known. The CDR3 runs from the conserved cysteine through the conserved F or W. Fields, in order: clone size, D gene, V gene, J gene, CDR3 protein, CDR3 DNA. D genes are given only for firm matches. Where a row states a size, it is once, few, many or the class of an expanded clone; other rows omit it.

clone_size: NA
d_call: NA
v_call: TRBV5-1
j_call: TRBJ2-7
cdr3_aa: CASSLVGDEQYF
cdr3_nt: TGCGCCAGCAGCTTGGTGGGTGACGAGCAGTACTTC

clone_size: few
d_call: NA
v_call: TRBV7-3
j_call: TRBJ1-1
cdr3_aa: CASSLTAGTNTEAFF
cdr3_nt: TGTGCCAGCAGCTTAACGGCAGGCACGAACACTGAAGCTTTCTTT

clone_size: NA
d_call: TRBD2
v_call: TRBV7-3
j_call: TRBJ2-1
cdr3_aa: CASSLNGGGAHNEQFF
cdr3_nt: TGTGCCAGCAGCTTAAACGGCGGGGGGGCCCACAATGAGCAGTTCTTC

clone_size: NA
d_call: TRBD1
v_call: TRBV5-4
j_call: TRBJ2-1
cdr3_aa: CASSPPGTGSDEQFF
cdr3_nt: TGTGCCAGCAGCCCCCCGGGGACAGGGAGCGATGAGCAGTTCTTC

clone_size: few
d_call: NA
v_call: TRBV12-3/TRBV12-4
j_call: TRBJ2-3
cdr3_aa: CASKTYTDTQYF
cdr3_nt: TGTGCCAGCAAGACTTACACAGATACGCAGTATTTT

clone_size: few
d_call: NA
v_call: TRBV2
j_call: TRBJ1-5
cdr3_aa: CASSGRVNPNQPQHF
cdr3_nt: TGTGCCAGCAGTGGACGGGTCAACCCCAATCAGCCCCAGCATTTT

clone_size: NA
d_call: TRBD2
v_call: TRBV2
j_call: TRBJ2-3
cdr3_aa: CASSEAGLAGGLRDTQYF
cdr3_nt: TGTGCCAGCAGTGAAGCAGGACTAGCGGGGGGGCTAAGAGATACGCAGTATTTT

clone_size: few
d_call: NA
v_call: TRBV6-5
j_call: TRBJ2-2
cdr3_aa: CASSLRQGYEELFF
cdr3_nt: TGTGCCAGCAGTTTGCGTCAGGGGTACGAGGAGCTGTTTTTT

clone_size: many
d_call: NA
v_call: TRBV3-1
j_call: TRBJ2-3
cdr3_aa: CASSHSGFTDTQYF
cdr3_nt: TGTGCCAGCAGCCATTCAGGGTTCACAGATACGCAGTATTTT

clone_size: many
d_call: NA
v_call: TRBV9
j_call: TRBJ2-1
cdr3_aa: CASSTQGSGYNEQFF
cdr3_nt: TGTGCCAGCAGCACCCAAGGGTCAGGCTACAATGAGCAGTTCTTC

clone_size: NA
d_call: NA
v_call: TRBV4-3
j_call: TRBJ2-1
cdr3_aa: CASSQDRAESYNEQFF
cdr3_nt: TGCGCCAGCAGCCAAGATCGGGCCGAAAGCTACAATGAGCAGTTCTTC

clone_size: few
d_call: TRBD1
v_call: TRBV5-5
j_call: TRBJ1-1
cdr3_aa: CATSAGDRGITEAFF
cdr3_nt: TGTGCCACCTCGGCGGGGGACAGGGGGATCACTGAAGCTTTCTTT

clone_size: NA
d_call: NA
v_call: TRBV12-3/TRBV12-4
j_call: TRBJ2-3
cdr3_aa: CASSLGGPFTDTQYF
cdr3_nt: TGTGCCAGCAGTTTAGGAGGACCATTCACAGATACGCAGTATTTT

clone_size: many
d_call: NA
v_call: TRBV7-2
j_call: TRBJ1-2
cdr3_aa: CASSPDTYGYTF
cdr3_nt: TGTGCCAGCAGCCCGGACACCTATGGCTACACCTTC

clone_size: many
d_call: NA
v_call: TRBV9
j_call: TRBJ2-5
cdr3_aa: CASSVGQETQYF
cdr3_nt: TGTGCCAGCAGCGTAGGGCAAGAGACCCAGTACTTC

clone_size: NA
d_call: NA
v_call: TRBV5-1
j_call: TRBJ2-3
cdr3_aa: CASSYTRPLDDTQYF
cdr3_nt: TGCGCCAGCAGCTACACCAGGCCGCTGGACGATACGCAGTATTTT

clone_size: NA
d_call: NA
v_call: TRBV4-2
j_call: TRBJ1-3
cdr3_aa: CASSQVSGRGNTIYF
cdr3_nt: TGTGCCAGCAGCCAAGTCTCAGGCCGGGGAAACACCATATATTTT

clone_size: NA
d_call: NA
v_call: TRBV28
j_call: TRBJ2-1
cdr3_aa: CASSILVEQFF
cdr3_nt: TGTGCCAGCAGTATACTAGTGGAGCAGTTCTTC

clone_size: few
d_call: NA
v_call: TRBV7-9
j_call: TRBJ1-1
cdr3_aa: CAAPTFEGNTEAFF
cdr3_nt: TGTGCCGCGCCGACCTTTGAGGGGAACACTGAAGCTTTCTTT

clone_size: NA
d_call: TRBD2
v_call: TRBV27
j_call: TRBJ2-3
cdr3_aa: CASSLGVAGGSTDTQYF
cdr3_nt: TGTGCCAGCAGTTTGGGAGTAGCGGGGGGAAGCACAGATACGCAGTATTTT

clone_size: few
d_call: NA
v_call: TRBV2
j_call: TRBJ1-2
cdr3_aa: CASSEGAAYYGYTF
cdr3_nt: TGTGCCAGCAGTGAAGGGGCAGCGTACTATGGCTACACCTTC

clone_size: few
d_call: NA
v_call: TRBV11-3
j_call: TRBJ2-2
cdr3_aa: CASSPFEGTGELFF
cdr3_nt: TGTGCCAGCAGCCCCTTCGAGGGGACCGGGGAGCTGTTTTTT

clone_size: NA
d_call: NA
v_call: TRBV7-9
j_call: TRBJ1-1
cdr3_aa: CAGSPMSGYTEAFF
cdr3_nt: TGTGCCGGCAGCCCCATGTCGGGGTACACTGAAGCTTTCTTT

clone_size: many
d_call: TRBD1
v_call: TRBV19
j_call: TRBJ2-3
cdr3_aa: CASSTPRDRGGDTQYF
cdr3_nt: TGTGCCAGTAGTACGCCCCGAGACAGGGGTGGAGATACGCAGTATTTT

clone_size: NA
d_call: TRBD2
v_call: TRBV10-3
j_call: TRBJ2-1
cdr3_aa: CAIRRLAEHNEQFF
cdr3_nt: TGTGCCATAAGAAGACTAGCGGAACACAATGAGCAGTTCTTC

clone_size: NA
d_call: TRBD1
v_call: TRBV27
j_call: TRBJ2-1
cdr3_aa: CASCSTGTGAVEQFF
cdr3_nt: TGTGCCAGCTGTTCGACCGGGACAGGGGCGGTTGAGCAGTTCTTC

clone_size: NA
d_call: TRBD1
v_call: TRBV7-2
j_call: TRBJ1-2
cdr3_aa: CASSHLTGIDGYTF
cdr3_nt: TGTGCCAGCAGCCATCTGACAGGGATTGATGGCTACACCTTC

clone_size: NA
d_call: NA
v_call: TRBV20-1
j_call: TRBJ1-1
cdr3_aa: CSARDLTGSTEAFF
cdr3_nt: TGCAGTGCTAGAGACCTGACTGGATCCACTGAAGCTTTCTTT

clone_size: many
d_call: TRBD2
v_call: TRBV4-2
j_call: TRBJ2-2
cdr3_aa: CASSQEKRGNTGELFF
cdr3_nt: TGTGCCAGCAGCCAAGAAAAGCGGGGGAACACCGGGGAGCTGTTTTTT

clone_size: NA
d_call: NA
v_call: TRBV21-1
j_call: TRBJ2-1
cdr3_aa: CASSRRSGNEQFF
cdr3_nt: TGTGCCAGCTCCCGGCGGAGTGGCAATGAGCAGTTCTTC

clone_size: NA
d_call: NA
v_call: TRBV7-9
j_call: TRBJ1-5
cdr3_aa: CASSLHNQPQHF
cdr3_nt: TGTGCCAGCAGCCTACATAATCAGCCCCAGCATTTT

clone_size: few
d_call: NA
v_call: TRBV12-3/TRBV12-4
j_call: TRBJ1-4
cdr3_aa: CASSLVSGTEKLFF
cdr3_nt: TGTGCCAGCAGTTTAGTGTCCGGGACTGAAAAACTGTTTTTT

clone_size: NA
d_call: NA
v_call: TRBV5-1
j_call: TRBJ1-1
cdr3_aa: CASSLGGDQGTEAFF
cdr3_nt: TGCGCCAGCAGCTTGGGTGGGGACCAGGGGACTGAAGCTTTCTTT

clone_size: few
d_call: NA
v_call: TRBV5-1
j_call: TRBJ2-7
cdr3_aa: CASSPLSGAIYEQYF
cdr3_nt: TGCGCCAGCAGCCCCCTTTCGGGGGCCATTTACGAGCAGTACTTC

clone_size: few
d_call: TRBD1
v_call: TRBV25-1
j_call: TRBJ1-5
cdr3_aa: CASSEQQGNNQPQHF
cdr3_nt: TGTGCCAGCAGTGAGCAACAGGGGAACAATCAGCCCCAGCATTTT

clone_size: once
d_call: NA
v_call: TRBV6-1
j_call: TRBJ1-2
cdr3_aa: CANNVGYGYTF
cdr3_nt: TGTGCCAACAACGTGGGTTATGGCTACACCTTC

clone_size: few
d_call: TRBD1
v_call: TRBV7-9
j_call: TRBJ2-6
cdr3_aa: CASSSWTGTGGANVLTF
cdr3_nt: TGTGCCAGCAGCTCTTGGACAGGGACAGGCGGGGCCAACGTCCTGACTTTC

clone_size: NA
d_call: NA
v_call: TRBV4-2
j_call: TRBJ2-2
cdr3_aa: CASSQERVGELFF
cdr3_nt: TGTGCCAGCAGCCAAGAGAGGGTCGGGGAGCTGTTTTTT

clone_size: many
d_call: TRBD1
v_call: TRBV29-1
j_call: TRBJ1-1
cdr3_aa: CSVVQGAWAFF
cdr3_nt: TGCAGCGTTGTTCAGGGGGCCTGGGCTTTCTTT

clone_size: few
d_call: TRBD2
v_call: TRBV29-1
j_call: TRBJ2-7
cdr3_aa: CSVEASPIARTSGSYEQYF
cdr3_nt: TGCAGCGTTGAAGCCTCGCCCATCGCTCGGACTAGCGGGAGTTACGAGCAGTACTTC

clone_size: NA
d_call: NA
v_call: TRBV5-1
j_call: TRBJ2-5
cdr3_aa: CASKPDSQETQYF
cdr3_nt: TGCGCCAGCAAACCGGACAGCCAAGAGACCCAGTACTTC

clone_size: many
d_call: NA
v_call: TRBV15
j_call: TRBJ1-1
cdr3_aa: CATTRDLNTEAFF
cdr3_nt: TGTGCCACCACGCGTGACTTGAACACTGAAGCTTTCTTT

clone_size: few
d_call: TRBD1
v_call: TRBV12-5
j_call: TRBJ2-7
cdr3_aa: CASGLVGGWRGEQYF
cdr3_nt: TGTGCTAGTGGTTTGGTAGGGGGCTGGAGAGGCGAGCAGTACTTC

clone_size: few
d_call: NA
v_call: TRBV7-2
j_call: TRBJ1-6
cdr3_aa: CASSLVEGSNSPLHF
cdr3_nt: TGTGCCAGCAGCTTAGTAGAGGGAAGTAATTCACCCCTCCACTTT

clone_size: few
d_call: NA
v_call: TRBV5-5
j_call: TRBJ1-5
cdr3_aa: CASSQGQAAPNQPQHF
cdr3_nt: TGTGCCAGCAGCCAGGGACAAGCGGCACCCAATCAGCCCCAGCATTTT

clone_size: NA
d_call: NA
v_call: TRBV7-2
j_call: TRBJ1-4
cdr3_aa: CASSLFGANEKLFF
cdr3_nt: TGTGCCAGCAGCCTCTTTGGGGCTAATGAAAAACTGTTTTTT

clone_size: few
d_call: TRBD1
v_call: TRBV6-2/TRBV6-3
j_call: TRBJ1-1
cdr3_aa: CASSYGGTGTDTEAFF
cdr3_nt: TGTGCCAGCAGTTACGGGGGGACAGGGACGGACACTGAAGCTTTCTTT

clone_size: NA
d_call: TRBD1
v_call: TRBV4-3
j_call: TRBJ1-4
cdr3_aa: CASSQWTGQSGREKLFF
cdr3_nt: TGCGCCAGCAGCCAATGGACAGGGCAGTCGGGCAGGGAAAAACTGTTTTTT

clone_size: NA
d_call: TRBD2
v_call: TRBV7-2
j_call: TRBJ2-5
cdr3_aa: CASRKLAGWETQYF
cdr3_nt: TGTGCCAGCAGGAAACTAGCGGGGTGGGAGACCCAGTACTTC

clone_size: many
d_call: TRBD1
v_call: TRBV7-2
j_call: TRBJ1-1
cdr3_aa: CASTMRTGNTEAFF
cdr3_nt: TGTGCCAGCACCATGAGGACAGGGAACACTGAAGCTTTCTTT

clone_size: NA
d_call: NA
v_call: TRBV5-1
j_call: TRBJ2-5
cdr3_aa: CASSPDSEYQETQYF
cdr3_nt: TGCGCCAGCAGCCCGGACAGTGAGTACCAAGAGACCCAGTACTTC